This TCR beta chain was recorded in a study of cytomegalovirus exposure and HLA in healthy donors. Germline lookup yields CDR1 SQVTM and CDR2 ANQGSEA. The CDR3 runs to 12 residues. Trimming stripped 4 bases from V and 8 bases from J, with 14 bases between. Researchers ran the PCR with 60 Vbeta and 13 Jbeta primers. Produced via immunoSEQ multiplex PCR; TCRdb's table is partial and in-frame only. The table includes about 18,000 clones, around 75% detected once. The sequencing sample was made of PBMCs. The chain joins TRBV29-1 to TRBJ1-2, with D perhaps TRBD1 (6 bases). This receptor was obtained from a man between 18 and 29 years old in good health and CMV-seronegative. CDR3 coding DNA: TGCAGCGTTGTTGCAGGGGTGGAGGGCTACACCTTC. Translated: CSVVAGVEGYTF.